This TCR beta chain was captured in a study of T cells in Graves' hyperthyroidism and ophthalmopathy (dated by TCRdb to between 2018 and 2021). Describing the broader study: Peripheral blood samples were taken at the time of initial diagnosis, prior to any treatment. To identify TCR V-J signatures that set the groups apart, the researchers used a discovery cohort of 100 patients, made up of around 40 with Graves' ophthalmopathy and approximately 57 with stable Graves' hyperthyroidism. Whether ophthalmopathy could be predicted prospectively was tested in an independent validation cohort made up of fewer than 20 hyperthyroidism patients plus 17 patients who later progressed to ophthalmopathy. For training and testing, the 100 or so patients in the discovery cohort were randomly divided in a 7:3 ratio. Thyroid tissue and blood T-cell repertoires from six Graves' hyperthyroidism patients were also compared in the study. Once sampling was done, hyperthyroidism patients were given methimazole at a starting dose of 30 mg daily, whereas ophthalmopathy patients were given high-dose intravenous methylprednisolone. According to the paper, TCR Vbeta CDR3 sequencing was carried out on roughly 130 peripheral blood samples, which came from some 41 ophthalmopathy, approximately 72 hyperthyroidism and some 17 progressor patients. The paper as a whole reports these results and caveats: A 13 V-J signature model separated ophthalmopathy from stable hyperthyroidism, with over 85% sensitivity and around 84% specificity in cross-validation and 80%/75% in testing. In validation, the model predicted progression to ophthalmopathy a median of around 6.5 months before onset, with roughly 71% sensitivity and about 75% specificity. No statistical method was used to fix the sample size in advance, and group allocation was not hidden from the investigators. Blood samples also contained most of the expanded thyroid clonotypes (frequency above 0.001), which suggests that blood repertoires may reflect thyroid immune responses.

Amplification of TCR beta CDR3 regions was carried out from RNA transcripts. A first-round RT-PCR of the TCR CDR3 used the HTBI primer set with the Qiagen OneStep RT-PCR kit. A second multiplex PCR round built the libraries, followed by size selection and purification. Libraries were sequenced paired-end with 100 bp reads on an Illumina HiSeq2000. Turning to the authors' computational methods: Raw data were processed with SOAPnuke, discarding reads with adapters, uncalled bases, mean Phred below 15, or no exact constant-primer or identifier match. High-quality paired reads were merged using COPE v1.2.5, and each unique nucleotide sequence was defined as a clonotype. Clonotypes were aligned to IMGT TRBV, TRBD and TRBJ reference segments using MiTCR v1.1. Only V-J combinations with frequency above 0.0001, covering roughly 99% of repertoires, were analysed. A TCS score was defined as the ratio between F50 (clonal expansion) and ExV (chaos), using BLOSUM62-based TCRdist between CDR3 peptides within each V-J. Welch's t-statistics and random forest reduced around 550 V-J features to 10 to 15, which were used in a naive Bayes classifier (R e1071). The similarity between thyroid and blood repertoires was quantified using the Morisita-Horn index. TCRdb trimmed the raw reads at Q25, called clones with MiXCR and kept productive beta chains. Rows matching on CDR3 protein sequence are summarized as one entry with the most common DNA and genes. The V and J calls and clone size are TCRdb's, not the authors'. The sample yields hundreds of thousands of distinct CDR3 sequences; 30% to 40% were counted once. Less than 35% of the sample is taken by the ten largest.

The CDR3, from cysteine to phenylalanine, totals 12 residues. Here the CDR3 DNA is all that survives: 36 bases in frame from base 1. CDR1 and CDR2, looked up from the germline V gene (reference sequence), are MNHNY and SVGAGI. The V and J ends are trimmed by 7 bases and 1 base, leaving 7 bases between them. Stable Graves' hyperthyroidism was defined as the absence of progression to ophthalmopathy over 18 months of follow-up. The hyperthyroidism patients were between 18 and 65 years old and newly diagnosed, with a disease duration of less than 2 months. Exclusion was applied to patients with uncontrolled infections, other autoimmune diseases, pregnancy or lactation. Diagnoses were based on clinical symptoms, serum thyroxine and TRAb, thyroid ultrasound and orbital computed tomography. PBMCs were separated from roughly 9.3 ml of fresh peripheral blood using Ficoll-Paque density gradient centrifugation. Total RNA was extracted with Trizol reagent, and quality was checked on an Agilent 2100 Bioanalyzer.

This clonotype was detected many times. What this receptor recognizes is not known. No much larger clone is present one base from it, and per-base qualities are unavailable. The chain employs TRBV6-6 and TRBJ2-5; the D gene is not confidently resolved. The clonotype comes from a woman in her 40s with Graves' hyperthyroidism. The sample comprised blood. The DNA is as follows: TGTGCCAGCACTGCCAGCCAAGAGACCCAGTACTTC. It is translated as CASTASQETQYF.